These T cell receptor beta chains were read from a single sample in a study of T cells in Graves' hyperthyroidism and ophthalmopathy. TCRdb re-analysed the multiplex PCR reads in MiXCR, keeping a single row per CDR3 protein. The data hold some 800,000 distinct CDR3 sequences, with approximately 40% observed a single time. Sequences were obtained from blood. These TCRs come from a man younger than 35 with Graves' hyperthyroidism. The CDR3 runs from the conserved cysteine through the conserved F or W. D genes are given only for firm matches. The size entry is marked missing in some rows and otherwise reads once, few, many or a size class.

J gene	V gene	D gene	clone size	CDR3 DNA	CDR3 protein
TRBJ2-5	TRBV7-8	-	-	TGTGCCAGCAGCTTCTGGGGAGTAGCGGAGACCCAGTACTTC	CASSFWGVAETQYF
TRBJ2-7	TRBV7-6	-	-	TGTGCCAGCAGCTTAGATGGGCAGGCCCTCTACGAGCAGTACTTC	CASSLDGQALYEQYF
TRBJ1-1	TRBV6-1	-	few	TGTGCCAGCAGTTCCTTCCCGGGGGGCGTCACTGAAGCTTTCTTT	CASSSFPGGVTEAFF
TRBJ1-1	TRBV7-2	TRBD1	once	TGTGCCAGCAGTCGGGGTCGACCGGGACAGGGGGCAACTGAAGCTTTCTTT	CASSRGRPGQGATEAFF
TRBJ2-7	TRBV14	TRBD2	few	TGTGCCAGCAGCCAACATTCTAGCGGGTCCTACGAGCAGTACTTC	CASSQHSSGSYEQYF
TRBJ2-5	TRBV10-3	-	many	TGTGCCATCAGTGAGAGGGCGGGGTCCCAGTACTTC	CAISERAGSQYF
TRBJ2-7	TRBV15	-	many	TGTGCCACCAGCAGAGAGGAGGCGCGCGGCGAGCAGTACTTC	CATSREEARGEQYF
TRBJ1-2	TRBV4-1	-	few	TGCGCCAGCAGCCAAGATCGCAGCCGAACTAACTATGGCTACACCTTC	CASSQDRSRTNYGYTF
TRBJ1-2	TRBV12-3/TRBV12-4	-	many	TGTGCCAGCAGTCAACAAGGATTCTATGGCTACACCTTC	CASSQQGFYGYTF
TRBJ2-7	TRBV10-3	-	few	TGTGCCAGCAGCGGGACAGACATTACCTACGAGCAGTACTTC	CASSGTDITYEQYF
TRBJ2-5	TRBV5-6	-	many	TGTGCCAGCAGCTCGGTGAGGGAAGAGACCCAGTACTTC	CASSSVREETQYF
TRBJ1-1	TRBV14	-	many	TGTGCCAGCAGCCCCCTCGGACACCTAAACACTGAAGCTTTCTTT	CASSPLGHLNTEAFF
TRBJ2-5	TRBV29-1	-	-	TGCAGCGTTGAAGATCCGCGGGACAGTCAAGAGACCCAGTACTTC	CSVEDPRDSQETQYF
TRBJ2-5	TRBV7-4	-	few	TGTGCCAGCAGCTTGAGCCCGGAGGTGGAGACCCAGTACTTC	CASSLSPEVETQYF
TRBJ2-2	TRBV7-3	TRBD1	-	TGTGCCAGCAGCAGTTCCCGGGACAGGTTCACCGGGGAGCTGTTTTTT	CASSSSRDRFTGELFF
TRBJ1-2	TRBV6-5	TRBD1	many	TGTGCCAGCAGTGGGACAGGGTACAATGGCTACACCTTC	CASSGTGYNGYTF
TRBJ1-4	TRBV6-5	-	-	TGTGCCAGCTCTAAACAAGCTAATGAAAAACTGTTTTTT	CASSKQANEKLFF
TRBJ1-4	TRBV15	-	-	TGTGCCACCAGCAGGAGGGGGTGGGACGAAAAACTGTTTTTT	CATSRRGWDEKLFF
TRBJ1-1	TRBV9	-	few	TGTGCCAGCAGCCGCCTTACAGGGATGAACACTGAAGCTTTCTTT	CASSRLTGMNTEAFF
TRBJ1-1	TRBV7-2	-	-	TGTGCCAGCAGCTTATTTTCATCGTCTGAAGCTTTCTTT	CASSLFSSSEAFF
TRBJ1-5	TRBV7-2	-	-	TGTGCCAGCAGACCCCATTGGACGGACCCTAGCAATCAGCCCCAGCATTTT	CASRPHWTDPSNQPQHF
TRBJ2-2	TRBV20-1	TRBD2	-	TGCAGTGCTAGAGTCCCACTAGCGGGAGAATCGGGGGAGCTGTTTTTT	CSARVPLAGESGELFF
TRBJ2-7	TRBV4-1	TRBD1	-	TGCGCCAGCAGCAGACAGGGACAGGGGGAAGGCGAGCAGTACTTC	CASSRQGQGEGEQYF
TRBJ2-7	TRBV9	-	-	TGTGCCAGCAGTTGGGGGCTTCCCTACGAGCAGTACTTC	CASSWGLPYEQYF
TRBJ2-7	TRBV12-3/TRBV12-4	-	few	TGTGCCAGCGTGGAGGGGGGAGGTCGGTCCTACGAGCAGTACTTC	CASVEGGGRSYEQYF
TRBJ1-1	TRBV9	-	few	TGTGCCAGCAGCTACAGTGGGTCCCGACGCACTGAAGCTTTCTTT	CASSYSGSRRTEAFF
TRBJ2-7	TRBV19	-	few	TGTGCCAGTAGTATTCCGGGAGACCCCTACGAGCAGTACTTC	CASSIPGDPYEQYF
TRBJ1-6	TRBV20-1	-	many	TGCAGTGCCCAACGCCCCAATAATTCACCCCTCCACTTT	CSAQRPNNSPLHF
TRBJ1-6	TRBV19	TRBD1	once	TGTGCCAGTACCACCCGGACAGGCAACTCCTATAATTCACCCCTCCACTTT	CASTTRTGNSYNSPLHF
TRBJ2-7	TRBV7-9	TRBD1	-	TGTGCCAGCAGCCGGTCCGGGACAGGGTTCAACGAGCAGTACTTC	CASSRSGTGFNEQYF
TRBJ2-7	TRBV7-2	-	few	TGTGCCAGCAGCCAGCCCGGGACTGGTGACTACGAGCAGTACTTC	CASSQPGTGDYEQYF
TRBJ2-7	TRBV2	-	-	TGTGCCAGCATAGGGTTTAGTTTCTCCTACGAGCAGTACTTC	CASIGFSFSYEQYF
TRBJ1-4	TRBV4-2	-	few	TGTGCCAGCAGCCCACGGGGACAACTTAAACTGTTTTTT	CASSPRGQLKLFF
TRBJ2-5	TRBV6-5	-	few	TGTGCCAGCAGTAACCCCCAGGAGACCCAGTACTTC	CASSNPQETQYF
TRBJ1-1	TRBV7-6	-	many	TGTGCCAGCAGCTTAGCTGGGGAAGGGAATGAAGCTTTCTTT	CASSLAGEGNEAFF
TRBJ2-2	TRBV11-2	-	-	TGTGCCAGCAGTCAAGTCTACGAGCGGACCGGGGAGCTGTTTTTT	CASSQVYERTGELFF
TRBJ1-6	TRBV12-3/TRBV12-4	TRBD1	many	TGTGCCAGCAGTGCCCTTCCGGACAGGGGAGGATATAATTCACCCCTCCACTTT	CASSALPDRGGYNSPLHF
TRBJ2-5	TRBV5-7	TRBD2	-	TGTGCCAGCAGCGGTCGGGCGGGGGGAGCCGAGTGGCAAGAGACCCAGTACTTC	CASSGRAGGAEWQETQYF
TRBJ1-5	TRBV15	-	many	TGTGCCACCAGCGCGGGAAAGGGTGCCCAGCCCCAGCATTTT	CATSAGKGAQPQHF
TRBJ1-2	TRBV4-1	-	-	TGCGCCAGCAGCCAAGATGGTGGCAGTGACTATGGCTACACCTTC	CASSQDGGSDYGYTF
TRBJ2-5	TRBV13	-	-	TGTGCCAGCAGCCTAACAGGGCAAGAGGCCCAGTACTTC	CASSLTGQEAQYF
TRBJ2-5	TRBV7-8	-	-	TGTGCCAGCAGCTTATTAGGTGGAGCCTCGCCAGAGACCCAGGACTTC	CASSLLGGASPETQDF
TRBJ2-7	TRBV11-2	-	-	TGTGCCAGCAGCTTGATAGCTGGTGAGCAGTACTTC	CASSLIAGEQYF